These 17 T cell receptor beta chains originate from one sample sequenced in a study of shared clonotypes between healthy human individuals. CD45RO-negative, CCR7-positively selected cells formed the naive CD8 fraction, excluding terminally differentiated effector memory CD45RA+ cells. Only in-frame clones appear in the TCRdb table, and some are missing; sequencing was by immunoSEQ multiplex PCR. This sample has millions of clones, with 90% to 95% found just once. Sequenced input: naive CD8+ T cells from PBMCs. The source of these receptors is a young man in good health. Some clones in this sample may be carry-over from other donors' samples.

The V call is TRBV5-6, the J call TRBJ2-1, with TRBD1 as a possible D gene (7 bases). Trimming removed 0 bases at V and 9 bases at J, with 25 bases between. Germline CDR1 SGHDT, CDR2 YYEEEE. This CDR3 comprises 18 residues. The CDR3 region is CASSLVPQGDWSVGEQFF. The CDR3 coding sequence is TGTGCCAGCAGCTTGGTTCCCCAGGGGGACTGGTCGGTGGGTGAGCAGTTCTTC.

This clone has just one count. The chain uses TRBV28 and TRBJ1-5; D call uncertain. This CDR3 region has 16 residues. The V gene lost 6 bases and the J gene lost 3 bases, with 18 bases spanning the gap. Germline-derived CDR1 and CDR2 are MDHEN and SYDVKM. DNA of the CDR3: TGTGCCAGCAGCCCGATAGTGCGGCGTAACAATCAGCCCCAGCATTTT. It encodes CASSPIVRRNNQPQHF.

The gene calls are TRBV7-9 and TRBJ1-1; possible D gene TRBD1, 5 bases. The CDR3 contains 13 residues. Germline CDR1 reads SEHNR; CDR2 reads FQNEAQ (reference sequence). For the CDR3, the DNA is TGTGGAGGGGAATACAAATTGAACACTGAAGCTTTCTTT. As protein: CGGEYKLNTEAFF.

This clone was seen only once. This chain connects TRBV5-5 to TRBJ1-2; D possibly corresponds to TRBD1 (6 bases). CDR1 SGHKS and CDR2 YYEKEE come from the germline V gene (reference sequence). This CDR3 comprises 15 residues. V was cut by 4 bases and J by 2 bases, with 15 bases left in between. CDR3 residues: CASSLDRTSNYGYTF. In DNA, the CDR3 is TGTGCCAGCAGCCTAGACAGGACTTCCAACTATGGCTACACCTTC. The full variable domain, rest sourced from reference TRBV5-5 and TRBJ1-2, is DAGVTQSPTHLIKTRGQQVTLRCSPISGHKSVSWYQQVLGQGPQFIFQYYEKEERGRGNFPDRFSARQFPNYSSELNVNALLLGDSALYLCASSLDRTSNYGYTFGSGTRLTVV.

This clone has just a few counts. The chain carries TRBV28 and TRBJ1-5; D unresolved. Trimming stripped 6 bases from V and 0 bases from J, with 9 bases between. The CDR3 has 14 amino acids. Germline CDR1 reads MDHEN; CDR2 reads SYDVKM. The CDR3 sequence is CASREWDSNQPQHF. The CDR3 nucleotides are TGTGCCAGCAGAGAGTGGGATAGCAATCAGCCCCAGCATTTT.

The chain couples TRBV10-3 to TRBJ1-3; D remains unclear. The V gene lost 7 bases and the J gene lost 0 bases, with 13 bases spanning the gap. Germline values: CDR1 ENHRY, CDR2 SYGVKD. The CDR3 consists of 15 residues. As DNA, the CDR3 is TGTGCCATCATTGAAGACCCAAACTCTGGAAACACCATATATTTT. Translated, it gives CAIIEDPNSGNTIYF.

CDR3 in amino acids: CASSQELQTDSSYNEQFF. DNA of the CDR3: TGTGCCAGCAGCCAAGAGCTCCAGACGGACAGCTCCTACAATGAGCAGTTCTTC. The V gene is TRBV4-2, the J gene TRBJ2-1; maybe TRBD1 (6 bases). The CDR3 sequence is 18 residues long. The V and J ends lost 0 bases and 0 bases respectively, with 15 bases between them. The germline V gene has CDR1 LGHNA and CDR2 YNFKEQ.

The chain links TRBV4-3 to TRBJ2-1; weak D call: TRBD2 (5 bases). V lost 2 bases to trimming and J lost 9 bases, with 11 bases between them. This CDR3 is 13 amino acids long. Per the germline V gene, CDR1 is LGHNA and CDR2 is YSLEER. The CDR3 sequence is CASSQTGISEQFF. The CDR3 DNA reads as TGCGCCAGCAGCCAAACCGGGATTAGTGAGCAGTTCTTC.

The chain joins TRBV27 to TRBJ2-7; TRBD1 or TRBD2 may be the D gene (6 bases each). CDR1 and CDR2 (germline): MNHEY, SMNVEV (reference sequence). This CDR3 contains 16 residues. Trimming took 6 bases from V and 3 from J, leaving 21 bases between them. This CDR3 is CASSPSVGGILYEQYF. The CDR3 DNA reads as TGTGCCAGCAGCCCCTCGGTAGGGGGGATCCTCTACGAGCAGTACTTC.

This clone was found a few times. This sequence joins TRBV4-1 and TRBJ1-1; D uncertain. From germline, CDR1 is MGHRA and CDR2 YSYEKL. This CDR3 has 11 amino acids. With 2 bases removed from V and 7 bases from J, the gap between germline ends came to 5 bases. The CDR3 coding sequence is TGCGCCAGCAGCCAATCAGGTGAAGCTTTCTTT. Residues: CASSQSGEAFF.

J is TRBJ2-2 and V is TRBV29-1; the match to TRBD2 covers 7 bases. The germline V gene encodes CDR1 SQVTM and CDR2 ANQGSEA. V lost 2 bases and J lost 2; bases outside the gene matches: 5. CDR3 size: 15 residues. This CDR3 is CSVERREGNTGELFF. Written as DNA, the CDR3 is TGCAGCGTTGAACGCAGGGAGGGCAACACCGGGGAGCTGTTTTTT.

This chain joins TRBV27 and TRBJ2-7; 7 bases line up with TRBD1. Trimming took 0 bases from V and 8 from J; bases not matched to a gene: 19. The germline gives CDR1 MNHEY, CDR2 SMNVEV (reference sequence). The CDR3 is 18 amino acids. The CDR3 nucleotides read TGTGCCAGCAGTTTATCGAGCCTAACAGGGGTCCCTTTCGGGCAGCAGTACTTC. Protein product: CASSLSSLTGVPFGQQYF.

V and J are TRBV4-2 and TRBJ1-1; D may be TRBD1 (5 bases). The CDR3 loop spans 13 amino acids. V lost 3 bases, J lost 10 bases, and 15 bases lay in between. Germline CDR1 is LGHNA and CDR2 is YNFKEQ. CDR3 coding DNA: TGTGCCAGCAGCCATCGGGACCTCCGAGGAGCTTTCTTT. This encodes CASSHRDLRGAFF.

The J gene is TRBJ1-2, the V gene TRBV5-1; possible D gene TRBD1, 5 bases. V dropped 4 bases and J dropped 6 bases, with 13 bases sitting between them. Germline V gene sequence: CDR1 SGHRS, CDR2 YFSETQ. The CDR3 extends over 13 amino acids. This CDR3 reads CASSAREVDGYTF. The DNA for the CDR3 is TGCGCCAGCAGCGCCAGGGAAGTGGATGGCTACACCTTC.

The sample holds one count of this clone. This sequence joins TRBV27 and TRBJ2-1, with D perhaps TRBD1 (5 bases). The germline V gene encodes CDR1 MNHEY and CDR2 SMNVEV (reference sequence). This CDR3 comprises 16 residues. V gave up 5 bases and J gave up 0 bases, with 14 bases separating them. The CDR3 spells CASSPGHPSSYNEQFF. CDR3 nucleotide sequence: TGTGCCAGCAGTCCAGGGCACCCCAGCTCCTACAATGAGCAGTTCTTC.

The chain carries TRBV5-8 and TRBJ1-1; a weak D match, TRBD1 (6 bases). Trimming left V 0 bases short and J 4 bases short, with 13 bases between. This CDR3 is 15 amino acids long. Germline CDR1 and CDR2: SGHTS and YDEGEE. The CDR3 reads CASSLDTLGATEAFF. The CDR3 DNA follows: TGTGCCAGCAGCTTGGACACCTTGGGGGCCACTGAAGCTTTCTTT.

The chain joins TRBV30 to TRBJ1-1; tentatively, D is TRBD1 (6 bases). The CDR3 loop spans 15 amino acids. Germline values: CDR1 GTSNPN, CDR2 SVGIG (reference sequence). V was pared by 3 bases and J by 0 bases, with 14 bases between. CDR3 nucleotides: TGTGCCTGGAGGAGGGGGGGGCGGATGAACACTGAAGCTTTCTTT. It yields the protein CAWRRGGRMNTEAFF. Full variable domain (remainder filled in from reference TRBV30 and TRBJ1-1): SQTIHQWPATLVQPVGSPLSLECTVEGTSNPNLYWYRQAAGRGLQLLFYSVGIGQISSEVPQNLSASRPQDRQFILSSKKLLLSDSGFYLCAWRRGGRMNTEAFFGQGTRLTVV.